The 26 T cell receptor beta chains reported below all come from one sample, sequenced in a study of blood T cell repertoires in COVID-19. The method was immunoSEQ multiplex PCR; TCRdb's version includes in-frame clones alone and lacks a portion of them. In the table there are 250,000 or so clones, 80% to 90% of which are singletons. Sequenced input: PBMCs or T cells enriched from blood (not recorded which). These receptor sequences come from a man aged 45-65 years who had been exposed to COVID-19.

The chain has TRBV18 and TRBJ1-4; 8 positions agree with TRBD1. Germline-derived CDR1 and CDR2 are KGHSH and LQKENI. V trimming: 6 bases; J trimming: 6 bases; junction bases outside the gene matches: 9. The CDR3 is 15 amino acids. Here the CDR3 reads CASSPGQGNHEKLFF. Here the CDR3 DNA reads TGTGCCAGCTCCCCCGGACAGGGTAATCATGAAAAACTGTTTTTT.

The V gene is TRBV28, the J gene TRBJ2-5; TRBD1 aligns across 7 bases. The germline V gene has CDR1 MDHEN and CDR2 SYDVKM. This CDR3 is built from 13 residues. J gave up 3 bases and V 6 bases, and 4 bases lay outside the gene matches. The CDR3 sequence: CASREGTEETQYF. DNA of the CDR3: TGTGCCAGCAGAGAAGGGACAGAAGAGACCCAGTACTTC.

The chain links TRBV28 to TRBJ2-1, with a possible D match to TRBD2 (6 bases). Trimming shortened V by 7 bases and J by 8 bases, and 9 bases separated the two germline ends. Germline CDR1 and CDR2: MDHEN and SYDVKM. The CDR3 spans 11 residues. The CDR3 region has the DNA TGTGCCAGCACCCGCGGGGATGAGCAGTTCTTC. This translates into CASTRGDEQFF.

This rearrangement joins TRBV5-4 to TRBJ2-7; unclear D gene. Germline V gives CDR1 SGHNT, CDR2 YYREEE (reference sequence). Trimming removed 0 bases from V and 3 bases from J, with 7 bases in between. CDR3 length: 13 residues. The CDR3 nucleotides read TGTGCCAGCAGCTTGGGTGGCGGCTACGAGCAGTACTTC. It yields the protein CASSLGGGYEQYF.

The chain links TRBV11-3 to TRBJ2-7, with 9 nucleotides matching TRBD1. Germline CDR1 SGHNT, CDR2 YENEEA. The CDR3 totals 15 residues. Trimming removed 4 bases from V and 5 bases from J; junction bases left unmatched: 9. CDR3 in DNA: TGTGCCAGCAGCTACCGACAGGGGGGAAAGGACGAGCAGTACTTC. Residues: CASSYRQGGKDEQYF.

The rearrangement links TRBV21-1 to TRBJ1-5; the table's D gene call, TRBD1, was not cross checked with the DNA. TRBV21-1 is flagged as a pseudogene. This CDR3 contains 18 residues. The DNA of the CDR3 is TGTGCCAGCAGCAGGGCAATACGCAGGGGATATAGCAATCAGCCCCAGCATTTT. This encodes CASSRAIRRGYSNQPQHF.

The J gene is TRBJ2-7, the V gene TRBV21-1; TRBD1, the table's D call, lacks a check against the DNA. TRBV21-1 is reported as a pseudogene. The CDR3 contains 14 residues. CDR3 in amino acids: CASSKVWTGCEQYF. CDR3 nucleotide sequence: TGTGCCAGCAGCAAAGTGTGGACAGGGTGCGAGCAGTACTTC.

The chain uses TRBV19 and TRBJ1-4, with D perhaps matching TRBD1 (5 bases). There are 18 residues in the CDR3. V gave up 8 bases and J gave up 0 bases, with 22 bases separating them. Germline CDR1 LNHDA, CDR2 SQIVND (reference sequence). The chain's CDR3 is CASSGGQPLLPTNEKLFF. As DNA, the CDR3 is TGTGCCAGTTCGGGCGGACAACCTCTCCTACCAACTAATGAAAAACTGTTTTTT.

This sequence joins TRBV9 and TRBJ2-1; TRBD2 matches 14 bases. Germline V CDR1 and CDR2: SGDLS, YYNGEE. J was trimmed by 6 bases and V by 4 bases; bases with no gene match: 6. There are 16 residues in the CDR3. The CDR3 spells CASSPTGLAGGNEQFF. The CDR3 DNA is TGTGCCAGCAGCCCCACCGGACTAGCGGGGGGCAATGAGCAGTTCTTC.

The rearrangement uses TRBV6-1 and TRBJ2-7; no firm D call. The germline V and J ends were trimmed by 10 bases and 3 bases, with 19 bases remaining between them. The CDR3 is made up of 14 amino acids. Germline values: CDR1 MNHNS, CDR2 SASEGT. The CDR3 DNA sequence: TGTGCCACCACAACCAACGCAGGCTTCTACGAGCAGTACTTC. Translation gives CATTTNAGFYEQYF.

The chain uses TRBV7-2 and TRBJ2-1; 11 bases match TRBD2. In germline, CDR1 is SGHTA, CDR2 FQGNSA. CDR3 length equals 17 residues. V lost 1 base to trimming and J lost 8 bases; unmatched junction nucleotides: 10. CDR3 protein: CASSLVPASGGWDEQFF. CDR3 nucleotide sequence: TGTGCCAGCAGCTTAGTCCCCGCTAGCGGGGGGTGGGATGAGCAGTTCTTC.

This sequence joins TRBV28 and TRBJ2-5, with D perhaps matching TRBD2 (7 bases). The CDR3 runs 15 residues. Germline-derived CDR1 and CDR2 are MDHEN and SYDVKM. V lost 0 bases, J lost 4 bases, and 12 bases lay in between. The CDR3 region is CASSLWGGGGETQYF. In DNA form, the CDR3 reads TGTGCCAGCAGTTTATGGGGAGGGGGGGGAGAGACCCAGTACTTC.

The chain joins TRBV7-9 to TRBJ2-7, with 7 bases that match TRBD1. V shed 4 bases, J shed 0 bases, and the junction held 6 bases outside the gene matches. This CDR3 region has 15 residues. In germline, CDR1 is SEHNR, CDR2 FQNEAQ (reference sequence). The CDR3 DNA reads as TGTGCCAGCAGCTCCGGGGACAGCCGCTCCTACGAGCAGTACTTC. Translation gives CASSSGDSRSYEQYF.

The chain has TRBV9 and TRBJ1-1, with 7 bases that match TRBD1. The germline V gene encodes CDR1 SGDLS and CDR2 YYNGEE. With V trimmed by 4 bases and J by 0 bases, 3 bases remained unmatched. The length of the CDR3 is 14 residues. DNA for the CDR3: TGTGCCAGCAGCCCGACAGGGCTGAACACTGAAGCTTTCTTT. This encodes CASSPTGLNTEAFF.

The chain carries TRBV21-1 and TRBJ1-2; the D call in the table, TRBD1, was not verified against the DNA. TRBV21-1 is given as a pseudogene. The CDR3 contains 14 residues. As DNA, the CDR3 is TGTGCCAGCAGCACTCAAGACAGGGCCTATGGCTACACCTTC. Amino acid sequence: CASSTQDRAYGYTF.

The V call is TRBV9, the J call TRBJ2-5, with TRBD1 matching over 8 bases. The CDR3 is 16 amino acids. Trimming took 4 bases from V and 5 from J; bases not matched to a gene: 13. Germline V CDR1 and CDR2: SGDLS, YYNGEE. CDR3 loop: CASSPQGQGSRETQYF. The CDR3 region has the DNA TGTGCCAGCAGCCCCCAAGGACAGGGCAGTAGGGAGACCCAGTACTTC.

The J gene is TRBJ2-5, the V gene TRBV7-3; 9 nucleotides match TRBD1. Unmatched junction bases numbered 2, after V lost 4 bases and J lost 5 bases. CDR1 is SGHTA and CDR2 is FQGTGA in the germline V gene. The CDR3 totals 13 residues. The CDR3 reads CASSWDREETQYF. Written as DNA, the CDR3 is TGTGCCAGCAGCTGGGACAGGGAGGAGACCCAGTACTTC.

The V and J genes are TRBV27 and TRBJ1-2; D possibly corresponds to TRBD1 (5 bases). CDR3 length: 13 amino acids. The germline V gene encodes CDR1 MNHEY and CDR2 SMNVEV (reference sequence). V was trimmed by 3 bases and J by 4 bases, leaving 9 bases between them. The CDR3 nucleotides are TGTGCCAGCAGTTTTTCGGACACCTATGGCTACACCTTC. Its protein is CASSFSDTYGYTF.

The gene calls are TRBV7-2 and TRBJ2-7, with D possibly TRBD2 on 7 matching bases. Germline CDR1 SGHTA, CDR2 FQGNSA. The CDR3 consists of 16 residues. Trimming cost V 5 bases and J 4 bases, with 21 bases left between them. The CDR3 bases are TGTGCCAGCAGCCCCCGGTGGGGGGGGGCAAGTTACGAGCAGTACTTC. This codes for CASSPRWGGASYEQYF.

A single count supports this clone. V gene TRBV19 combines with J gene TRBJ1-1, with a tentative D call TRBD1 (6 bases). The CDR3 length is 16 residues. Germline CDR1 and CDR2: LNHDA and SQIVND (reference sequence). Trimming removed 1 base from V and 4 bases from J, with 16 bases in between. DNA of the CDR3: TGTGCCAGTAGTATAGGCAGGGGTGACGCGTTCACTGAAGCTTTCTTT. Translated, it gives CASSIGRGDAFTEAFF.

This chain joins TRBV27 and TRBJ2-3; maybe TRBD1 (6 bases). V was clipped by 1 base and J by 6 bases, with 8 bases between them. Germline V lookup: CDR1 MNHEY, CDR2 SMNVEV (reference sequence). The CDR3 consists of 13 residues. CDR3 sequence reads: CASSLWGPDTQYF. DNA for the CDR3: TGTGCCAGCAGTTTATGGGGGCCGGATACGCAGTATTTT.

This clone turned up a few times. V gene TRBV24-1 combines with J gene TRBJ2-2, with a tentative D call TRBD1 (6 bases). The V and J ends lost 4 bases and 1 base respectively, with 12 bases between them. Germline V lookup: CDR1 KGHDR, CDR2 SFDVKD. This CDR3 is built from 16 residues. CDR3 sequence reads: CATSDLGQQNTGELFF. In nucleotides, the CDR3 is TGTGCCACCAGTGACCTTGGACAGCAGAACACCGGGGAGCTGTTTTTT.

The genes are TRBV3-1 (or the pseudogene TRBV3-2) and TRBJ2-3; D not certain. Germline assignment: CDR1 LGHDT and CDR2 YNNKEL (reference sequence). The CDR3 extends over 14 amino acids. The V end lost 2 bases, the J end lost 3 bases, and 9 bases lay between the germline ends. For the CDR3, the DNA is TGTGCCAGCAGCCAAAGGAGTTCTACAGATACGCAGTATTTT. This translates into CASSQRSSTDTQYF.

This rearrangement joins TRBV9 to TRBJ2-2; 7 positions agree with TRBD2. V lost 3 bases to trimming and J lost 6 bases; unmatched junction nucleotides: 11. Per the germline V gene, CDR1 is SGDLS and CDR2 is YYNGEE. The CDR3 runs 16 residues. The CDR3 is CASSGPTSWLAGELFF. CDR3 sequence (DNA): TGTGCCAGCAGCGGGCCGACTAGCTGGTTGGCCGGGGAGCTGTTTTTT.

This chain joins TRBV27 and TRBJ2-1; the match to TRBD2 covers 11 bases. Germline assignment: CDR1 MNHEY and CDR2 SMNVEV (reference sequence). The CDR3 extends over 16 amino acids. The ends lost 5 bases at V and 7 bases at J; junction bases unmatched: 10. The CDR3 nucleotides are TGTGCCAGCAGTCCGCGACTAGCGGGACTTGTGAATGAGCAGTTCTTC. It specifies CASSPRLAGLVNEQFF.

On this clone: One end of the junction varies from germline; a read error may be responsible. The chain links TRBV28 to TRBJ1-1; TRBD1 aligns across 9 bases. The germline V gene has CDR1 MDHEN and CDR2 SYDVKM. This CDR3 region has 14 residues. CDR3 sequence (DNA): TGTGCCAGCACTTTACAGGGGGCGAATACTGAAGCTTTCTTT. The encoded protein is CASTLQGANTEAFF.